Reported below is one TCR beta chain. The CDR3 runs to 15 residues. Germline V gives CDR1 MNHEY, CDR2 SVGEGT. V lost 0 bases to trimming and J lost 5 bases, with 11 bases between them. Treg sorting used a CD4+CD25+CD127-/low gate. In TCRdb, the 5' RACE reads were re-called with MiXCR into one record per CDR3 protein. The table lists about 10,000 distinct CDR3 sequences, more than 40% of them singletons. This receptor was obtained from a female donor with breast cancer. The sequencing input was Tregs sorted from a lymph node. The V and J genes are TRBV6-2 or TRBV6-3 and TRBJ2-1, with D possibly TRBD1 on 6 matching bases. DNA for the CDR3: TGTGCCAGCAGTTACTCGTGGGGGCCGGACAATGAGCAGTTCTTC. This gives the protein CASSYSWGPDNEQFF.